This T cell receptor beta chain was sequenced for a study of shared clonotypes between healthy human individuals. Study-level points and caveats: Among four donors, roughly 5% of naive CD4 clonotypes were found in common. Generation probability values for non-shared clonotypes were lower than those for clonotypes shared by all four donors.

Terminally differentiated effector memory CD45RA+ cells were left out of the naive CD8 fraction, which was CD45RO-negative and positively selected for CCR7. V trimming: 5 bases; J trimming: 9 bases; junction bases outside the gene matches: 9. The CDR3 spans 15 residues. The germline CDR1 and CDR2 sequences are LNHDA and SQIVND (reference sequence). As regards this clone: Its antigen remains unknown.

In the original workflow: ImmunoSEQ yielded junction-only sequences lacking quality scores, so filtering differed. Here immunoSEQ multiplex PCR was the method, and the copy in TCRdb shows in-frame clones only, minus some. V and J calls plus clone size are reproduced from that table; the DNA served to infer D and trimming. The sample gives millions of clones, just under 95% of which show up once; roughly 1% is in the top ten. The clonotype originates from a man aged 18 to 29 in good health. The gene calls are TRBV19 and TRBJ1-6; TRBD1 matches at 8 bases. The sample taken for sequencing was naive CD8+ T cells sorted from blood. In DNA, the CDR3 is TGTGCCAGTAGTGGTTCCGGGACAGGAGGTTCACCCCTCCACTTT. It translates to CASSGSGTGGSPLHF.